The 14 T cell receptor beta chains below come from one sample, sequenced in a study of cytotoxic CD8 clonotypes in ibrutinib-treated CLL. Profiled with immunoSEQ multiplex PCR; TCRdb holds only in-frame clones, not every one. Of roughly 160,000 clones listed, about four fifths are singletons. Sequences were derived from PBMCs, sampled after 12 months of ibrutinib treatment. These receptors were collected from a human donor with chronic lymphocytic leukemia.

This rearrangement joins TRBV7-9 to TRBJ2-3; 8 bases agree with TRBD2. Germline lookup yields CDR1 SEHNR and CDR2 FQNEAQ (reference sequence). Germline trimming cut 5 bases from V and 3 bases from J; bases unmatched to any gene: 13. The CDR3 covers 17 residues. CDR3 amino acids: CASSPGAGPSGTDTQYF. The CDR3 DNA is TGTGCCAGCAGCCCCGGAGCGGGCCCTAGCGGGACAGATACGCAGTATTTT. Using reference TRBV7-9 and TRBJ2-3 for the parts outside the CDR3, the full variable domain is DTGVSQNPRHKITKRGQNVTFRCDPISEHNRLYWYRQTLGQGPEFLTYFQNEAQLEKSRLLSDRFSAERPKGSFSTLEIQRTEQGDSAMYLCASSPGAGPSGTDTQYFGPGTRLTVL.

V is TRBV28 and J is TRBJ1-5, with 9 bases aligning to TRBD1. Germline CDR1 MDHEN, CDR2 SYDVKM. The V gene end was trimmed by 6 bases and the J gene end by 6 bases; junction bases not matched to a gene: 12. This CDR3 spans 16 amino acids. CDR3 sequence reads: CASRTGGEIAGQPQHF. The CDR3 DNA sequence: TGTGCCAGCAGGACAGGGGGGGAAATAGCGGGTCAGCCCCAGCATTTT.

This CDR3 reads CASSFPKGTEAFF. The CDR3 coding sequence is TGTGCCAGCAGCTTCCCAAAGGGGACTGAAGCTTTCTTT. The J gene is TRBJ1-1, the V gene TRBV7-9; maybe TRBD1 (5 bases). Germline CDR1 and CDR2: SEHNR and FQNEAQ (reference sequence). CDR3 length equals 13 residues. The V end lost 3 bases, the J end lost 5 bases, and 10 bases lay between the germline ends.

This clone has more than one count but fewer than ten. The chain recombines TRBV12-5 with TRBJ2-5; possibly TRBD2 for D (6 bases). Germline V gene sequence: CDR1 LGHNT, CDR2 FRNRAP. V was pared by 1 base and J by 7 bases, with 10 bases between. The CDR3 is made up of 13 amino acids. The CDR3 nucleotides read TGTGCTAGTGGTTTGGAAATCGGGGGGACCCAGTACTTC. Amino acid sequence: CASGLEIGGTQYF.

The chain links TRBV27 to TRBJ2-7, with 8 bases that match TRBD1. This CDR3 has 15 residues. V was clipped by 5 bases and J by 3 bases; unmatched bases: 9. The V gene's germline CDR1 is MNHEY and CDR2 SMNVEV (reference sequence). The CDR3 DNA sequence: TGTGCCAGCAGTCCGATACAGGGGGTGGACTACGAGCAGTACTTC. As protein: CASSPIQGVDYEQYF.

A few counts support this clone. The chain couples TRBV28 to TRBJ2-1; TRBD2 agrees at 12 bases. From germline, CDR1 is MDHEN and CDR2 SYDVKM. The CDR3 contains 22 residues. V dropped 4 bases and J dropped 4; count of bases not matched to a gene: 23. The CDR3 loop reads CASSSIWGPGTSGPPRYNEQFF. CDR3 nucleotide sequence: TGTGCCAGCAGTTCTATATGGGGGCCCGGGACTAGCGGGCCCCCAAGGTACAATGAGCAGTTCTTC.

The chain employs TRBV27 and TRBJ2-7, with 7 positions matching TRBD1. Germline V gene sequence: CDR1 MNHEY, CDR2 SMNVEV (reference sequence). V gave up 9 bases and J gave up 0 bases; unmatched junction bases: 5. CDR3 length: 13 amino acids. The DNA for the CDR3 is TGTGCCAGTTTCGGGACAGACTCCTACGAGCAGTACTTC. Protein sequence: CASFGTDSYEQYF.

CDR3 nucleotides: TGTGCCAGCTCACTAACGGGACAGGGGGCAAAAGCTTTCTTT. Amino acid sequence: CASSLTGQGAKAFF. This chain connects TRBV18 to TRBJ1-1; TRBD1 matches 12 bases. The CDR3 length is 14 residues. The ends lost 4 bases at V and 9 bases at J; junction bases unmatched: 6. Per germline, CDR1 KGHSH and CDR2 LQKENI.

The chain couples TRBV4-1 to TRBJ2-1; D unresolved. The CDR3 is 15 residues long. Germline loops: CDR1 MGHRA, CDR2 YSYEKL. Trimming removed 0 bases from V and 2 bases from J, with 8 bases in between. CDR3 coding DNA: TGCGCCAGCAGCCAAGATCAGACCCCCTACAATGAGCAGTTCTTC. Translating gives CASSQDQTPYNEQFF.

V and J are TRBV28 and TRBJ2-5, with TRBD2 matching 7 bases. Germline assignment: CDR1 MDHEN and CDR2 SYDVKM. This CDR3 has 18 amino acids. J was trimmed by 1 base and V by 2 bases; bases with no gene match: 13. The CDR3 here is CASSLRGVTRLTQETQYF. CDR3 nucleotides: TGTGCCAGCAGTTTACGGGGGGTCACTAGGCTTACCCAAGAGACCCAGTACTTC.

The rearrangement links TRBV10-1 to TRBJ2-1, with TRBD1 matching 9 bases. Germline V gene sequence: CDR1 WNHNN, CDR2 SYGVQD (reference sequence). V lost 7 bases, J lost 5 bases, and 9 bases stayed unmatched. There are 15 residues in the CDR3. The CDR3 DNA reads TGCGCCAGCACCATTGGGACAGGGATGGACAATGAGCAGTTCTTC. Amino acid sequence: CASTIGTGMDNEQFF.

The chain is built from TRBV27 and TRBJ2-1; TRBD1 matches at 12 bases. The germline V gene encodes CDR1 MNHEY and CDR2 SMNVEV (reference sequence). The trim removed 2 bases at V and 10 bases at J, leaving 6 bases unmatched. The CDR3 has 15 residues. For the CDR3, the DNA is TGTGCCAGCAGTTTAGGTGGGACAGGGGGCCGGGAGCAGTTCTTC. Protein: CASSLGGTGGREQFF.

The chain links TRBV10-3 to TRBJ1-1; 9 nucleotides agree with TRBD1. Germline-derived CDR1 and CDR2 are ENHRY and SYGVKD. V lost 4 bases, J lost 6 bases, and 9 bases stayed unmatched. This CDR3 is built from 15 residues. This chain's CDR3 is CAISALQGAWAEAFF. DNA for the CDR3: TGTGCCATCAGTGCACTACAGGGGGCATGGGCTGAAGCTTTCTTT.

The rearrangement joins TRBV7-2 to TRBJ2-1; the match to TRBD2 covers 11 bases. The trim removed 3 bases at V and 9 bases at J, leaving 1 base unmatched. This CDR3 has 13 residues. Germline V gives CDR1 SGHTA, CDR2 FQGNSA. The CDR3 region is CASSLGLAVEQFF. DNA of the CDR3: TGTGCCAGCAGCTTGGGACTAGCGGTTGAGCAGTTCTTC.